Reported below is one T cell receptor (beta chain). In germline, CDR1 is KGHSH, CDR2 LQKENI. Germline trimming cut 4 bases from V and 0 bases from J; bases unmatched to any gene: 7. The CDR3 totals 16 residues. The sample originates from a study of human thymus T cells. The table came from immunoSEQ multiplex PCR; TCRdb's copy has only in-frame clones and leaves some out. The sample lists some 50,000 clones, 85% to 95% occurring once. This clonotype was sampled from a girl in the first two years of life with a congenital heart defect but otherwise immunologically healthy. The genes are TRBV18 and TRBJ2-5; 8 bases line up with TRBD2. Sequenced sample: blood. The CDR3 here is CASSRNRGGDQETQYF. CDR3 coding DNA: TGTGCCAGCTCACGAAATCGGGGGGGCGACCAAGAGACCCAGTACTTC.